The clone carrying this TCR beta chain was observed a few times. Its antigen is as yet unknown. This sample is part of a study of T cells after yellow fever vaccination. The length of the CDR3 is 16 residues. Trimming left V 5 bases short and J 0 bases short, with 14 bases between. 5'RACE template switching added a universal primer site and UMIs to TCR cDNA. TCRdb used MiXCR to reprocess the 5' RACE reads, holding one entry per CDR3 protein. The sample records roughly 500,000 distinct CDR3 sequences, less than 20% being singletons. Notes on the study in general: Subsequent booster samples again held most clones from primary vaccination (roughly 96% CD4, 88% CD8). The secondary T-cell response peaked on day 5, not day 15, but was weaker.

This clonotype was obtained from a man younger than 45 who received the YFV17D yellow fever vaccine. The sequencing here drew on PBMCs, taken 15 days after the yellow fever booster vaccination. The chain links TRBV12-3 or TRBV12-4 to TRBJ2-1, with D hard to call. The CDR3 loop is CASSRRTPSSYNEQFF. As DNA, the CDR3 is TGTGCCAGCAGTCGACGGACGCCCAGCTCCTACAATGAGCAGTTCTTC.